The T cell receptor (beta chain) described here comes from a study of CD8 T cells in ankylosing spondylitis. The V and J ends lost 1 base and 12 bases, in that order; junction bases with no gene match: 10. Per the germline V gene, CDR1 is SEHNR and CDR2 is FQNEAQ (reference sequence). This CDR3 comprises 16 residues. TCRdb processed the 5' RACE reads anew with MiXCR; each CDR3 protein has one entry. The sample yields some 250,000 distinct CDR3 sequences, around 7.8% seen once. This clonotype was picked up many times. The V call is TRBV7-9, the J call TRBJ1-6; 9 nucleotides match TRBD1. The sample was blood, either unsorted or a sorted T cell fraction (not recorded which). The receptor was derived from a male donor with ankylosing spondylitis or in good health (not recorded which). As DNA, the CDR3 is TGTGCCAGCAGCTTAGAGGCGGGACAGGGTTTTTTACCCCTCCACTTT. This gives the protein CASSLEAGQGFLPLHF.